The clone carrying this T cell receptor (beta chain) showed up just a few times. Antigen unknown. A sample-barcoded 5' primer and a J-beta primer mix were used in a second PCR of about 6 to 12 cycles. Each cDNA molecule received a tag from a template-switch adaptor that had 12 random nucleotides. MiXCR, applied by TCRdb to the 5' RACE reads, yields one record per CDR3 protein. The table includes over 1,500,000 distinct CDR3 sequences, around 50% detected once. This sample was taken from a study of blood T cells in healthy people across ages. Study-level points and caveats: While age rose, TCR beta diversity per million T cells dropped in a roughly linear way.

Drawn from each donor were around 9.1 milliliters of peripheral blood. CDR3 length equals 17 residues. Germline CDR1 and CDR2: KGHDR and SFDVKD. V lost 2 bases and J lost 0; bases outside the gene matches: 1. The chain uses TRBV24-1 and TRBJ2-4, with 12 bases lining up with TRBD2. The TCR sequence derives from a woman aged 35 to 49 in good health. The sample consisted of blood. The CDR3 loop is CATSDSTSGGAKNIQYF. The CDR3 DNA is TGTGCCACCAGTGATTCGACTAGCGGGGGAGCCAAAAACATTCAGTACTTC.